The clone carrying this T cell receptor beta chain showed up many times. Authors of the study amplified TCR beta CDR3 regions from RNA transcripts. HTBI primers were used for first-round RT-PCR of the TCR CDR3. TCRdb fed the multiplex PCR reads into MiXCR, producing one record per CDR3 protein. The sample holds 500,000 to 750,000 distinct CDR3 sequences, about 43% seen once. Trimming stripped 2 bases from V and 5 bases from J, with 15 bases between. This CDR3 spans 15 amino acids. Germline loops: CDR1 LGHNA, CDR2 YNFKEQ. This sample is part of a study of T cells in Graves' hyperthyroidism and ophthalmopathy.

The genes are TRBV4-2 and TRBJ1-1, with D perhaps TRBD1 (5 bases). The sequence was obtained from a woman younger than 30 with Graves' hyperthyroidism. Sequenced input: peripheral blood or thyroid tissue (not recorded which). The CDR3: CASSQSGTAGTEAFF. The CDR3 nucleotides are TGTGCCAGCAGCCAATCCGGGACGGCGGGGACTGAAGCTTTCTTT.